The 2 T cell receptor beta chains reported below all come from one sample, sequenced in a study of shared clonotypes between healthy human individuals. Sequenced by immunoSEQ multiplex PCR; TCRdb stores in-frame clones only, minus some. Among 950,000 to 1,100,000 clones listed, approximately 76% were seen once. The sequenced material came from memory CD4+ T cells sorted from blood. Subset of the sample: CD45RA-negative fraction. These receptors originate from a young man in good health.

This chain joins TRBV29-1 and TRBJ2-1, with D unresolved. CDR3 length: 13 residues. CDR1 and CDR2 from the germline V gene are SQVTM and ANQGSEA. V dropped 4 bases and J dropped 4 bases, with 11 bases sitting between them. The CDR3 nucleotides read TGCAGCGTTGCCAGTACAGTATACAATGAGCAGTTCTTC. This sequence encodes CSVASTVYNEQFF.

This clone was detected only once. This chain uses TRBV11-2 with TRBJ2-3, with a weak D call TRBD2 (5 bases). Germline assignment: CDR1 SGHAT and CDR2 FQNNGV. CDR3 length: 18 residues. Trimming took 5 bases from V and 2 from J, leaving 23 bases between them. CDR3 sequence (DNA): TGTGCCAGCAGCCCACGACTCCAAGAGGGAGCGCTCACAGATACGCAGTATTTT. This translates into CASSPRLQEGALTDTQYF.